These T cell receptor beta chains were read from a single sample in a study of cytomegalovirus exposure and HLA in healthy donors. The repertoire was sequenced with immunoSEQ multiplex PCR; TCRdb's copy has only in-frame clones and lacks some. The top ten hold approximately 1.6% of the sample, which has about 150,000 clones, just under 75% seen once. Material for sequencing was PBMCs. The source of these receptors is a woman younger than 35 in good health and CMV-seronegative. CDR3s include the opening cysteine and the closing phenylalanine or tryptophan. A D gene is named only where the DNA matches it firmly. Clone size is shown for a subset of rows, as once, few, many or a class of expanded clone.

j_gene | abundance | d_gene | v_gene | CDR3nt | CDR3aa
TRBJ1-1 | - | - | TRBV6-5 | TGTGCCAGCAGTTACTCGGCAGTGCCAAACACTGAAGCTTTCTTT | CASSYSAVPNTEAFF
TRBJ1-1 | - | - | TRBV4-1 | TGCGCCAGCAGCCAAGACGTGTGGAACACTGAAGCTTTCTTT | CASSQDVWNTEAFF
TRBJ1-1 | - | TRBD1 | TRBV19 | TGTGCCAGTAGTTCAACAGGGGGGCACACTGAAGCTTTCTTT | CASSSTGGHTEAFF
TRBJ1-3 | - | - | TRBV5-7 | TGTGCCAGCAGGTGGTCGCGGGGGGCTGGAAACACCATATATTTT | CASRWSRGAGNTIYF
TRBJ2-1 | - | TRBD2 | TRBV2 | TGTGCCAGCAGTGGCGGGGGACTAGCGGGGGGGCTTCTTGTCCATGAGCAGTTCTTC | CASSGGGLAGGLLVHEQFF
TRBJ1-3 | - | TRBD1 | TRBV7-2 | TGTGCCAGCAGCTGGGACAGCCGAAACACCATATATTTT | CASSWDSRNTIYF
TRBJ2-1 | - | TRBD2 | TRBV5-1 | TGCGCCAGCAGCTTGCGAGGCCCTAGCGGGGGAGGAAATGAGCAGTTCTTC | CASSLRGPSGGGNEQFF
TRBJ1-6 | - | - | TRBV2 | TGTGCCAGCAGAAACAGATATAATTCACCCCTCCACTTT | CASRNRYNSPLHF
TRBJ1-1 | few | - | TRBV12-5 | TGTGCTAGTGGTTTGAACGGTCGGACTGAAGCTTTCTTT | CASGLNGRTEAFF
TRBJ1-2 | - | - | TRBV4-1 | TGCGCCAGCAATCGGGTTTTGGGTCAAGCGGAAGGCTACACCTTC | CASNRVLGQAEGYTF
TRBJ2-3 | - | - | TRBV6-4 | TGTGCCAGCAGTAATCTCCCGGACACAGATATGCAGTATTTT | CASSNLPDTDMQYF
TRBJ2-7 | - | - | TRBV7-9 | TGTGCCAGCAGCTCCGGGAGTCGGAACTACGAGCAGTACTTC | CASSSGSRNYEQYF
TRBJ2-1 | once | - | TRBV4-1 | TGCGCCAGCAGCCATATCAATGAGCAGTTCTTC | CASSHINEQFF
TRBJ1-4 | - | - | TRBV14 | TGTGCCAGCAGCCCCCTCGGGGGGGAGAATGAAAAACTGTTTTTT | CASSPLGGENEKLFF
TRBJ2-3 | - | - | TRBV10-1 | TGCGCCAGCAGTGAGAGCGATGGTCGGACAGATACGCAGTATTTT | CASSESDGRTDTQYF
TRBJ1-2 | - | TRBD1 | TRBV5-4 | TGTGCCAGCAGCTTGTATCCCGACAGGGGAATAATCCGTAGCTATGGCTACACCTTC | CASSLYPDRGIIRSYGYTF